Detailed here is one T cell receptor beta chain. Its matching antigen is unknown. This specimen comes from a study of human CD8 memory T cell subsets. Points from the study as a whole: Precursor exhausted and stem-like memory T cell repertoires shared minimal overlap. Only T cell receptor beta chains were sequenced in this study.

Among CD8+ T cells, the stem-like memory population (TSTEM) was CCR7+ PD-1- TIGIT-. Germline values: CDR1 SEHNR, CDR2 FQNEAQ (reference sequence). The CDR3 covers 15 residues. UMI-labeled 5' RACE yielded the TCR beta libraries. Methods used by the authors: Clonotype counts of functional CDR3 beta ranged from about 2,900 to 18,000 in each TCR beta library. TCRdb reprocessed the 5' RACE reads, keeping one entry per CDR3 protein, no DNA. V and J calls and clone size were set by TCRdb, not the authors. In total, the table holds approximately 7,000 distinct CDR3 sequences. The sequence came from a human donor in good health. This rearrangement joins TRBV7-9 to TRBJ2-1; with no DNA, the TCRdb D assignment of TRBD1 cannot be verified. Sequencing input: CD8+ stem-like memory T cells (TSCM and TCM) sorted from PBMCs. Subset defined: stem-like memory CD8 T cells (TSTEM), CCR7+ PD-1- TIGIT-. The CDR3 loop is CASSLEGAGYNEQFF.